A single sample is the source of the 13 T cell receptor beta chains below, sequenced in a study of sequential checkpoint blockade in melanoma. Described treatment: randomized to nivolumab then ipilimumab (arm A) or the reverse (arm B). The table came from immunoSEQ multiplex PCR; TCRdb's copy has only in-frame clones and leaves some out. The sample contains 30,000 to 40,000 clones, more than 80% of which appear only once. Sequencing was performed on CD8+ T cells sorted from blood (inferred from file names), taken from a patient given nivolumab and ipilimumab in sequence. Source of these receptors: a human donor with melanoma.

The J gene is TRBJ2-7, the V gene TRBV6-5; 7 bases fit TRBD2. CDR1 and CDR2 from the germline V gene are MNHEY and SVGAGI. CDR3 size: 13 residues. J gave up 5 bases and V 0 bases, and 1 base lay outside the gene matches. The CDR3 here is CASSYSGGNEQYF. The CDR3 region has the DNA TGTGCCAGCAGTTACTCGGGGGGGAACGAGCAGTACTTC.

The chain recombines TRBV5-1 with TRBJ2-5; no reliable D call. TRBJ2-7 matches the DNA end more closely, so the J call is doubtful. Germline V lookup: CDR1 SGHRS, CDR2 YFSETQ. The CDR3 is made up of 12 amino acids. This CDR3 is CASSSPSYEQYF. CDR3 sequence (DNA): TGCGCCAGCAGCTCGCCATCCTACGAGCAGTACTTC.

The chain recombines TRBV5-4 with TRBJ2-7; TRBD2 matches 11 bases. V shed 4 bases and J 5 bases; nucleotides not matched to a gene: 5. Per germline, CDR1 SGHNT and CDR2 YYREEE (reference sequence). The CDR3 is 14 amino acids. CDR3 amino acids: CASSKGLAADEQYF. The CDR3 nucleotides read TGTGCCAGCAGCAAGGGACTAGCGGCTGACGAGCAGTACTTC. Complete variable domain (other parts from reference TRBV5-4 and TRBJ2-7): ETGVTQSPTHLIKTRGQQVTLRCSSQSGHNTVSWYQQALGQGPQFIFQYYREEENGRGNFPPRFSGLQFPNYSSELNVNALELDDSALYLCASSKGLAADEQYFGPGTRLTVT.

The V and J genes are TRBV6-6 and TRBJ2-1; no firm D call. Trimming shortened V by 4 bases and J by 9 bases, and 13 bases separated the two germline ends. Germline CDR1 and CDR2: MNHNY and SVGAGI (reference sequence). CDR3 length equals 13 residues. This CDR3 reads CASSSHLVAEQFF. The CDR3 DNA is TGTGCCAGCAGTTCTCACCTAGTTGCTGAGCAGTTCTTC.

Only a few counts were recorded for this clone. V gene TRBV19 combines with J gene TRBJ2-3, with 11 bases fitting TRBD1. This CDR3 contains 18 residues. Per the germline V gene, CDR1 is LNHDA and CDR2 is SQIVND (reference sequence). V lost 3 bases and J lost 1; bases outside the gene matches: 9. DNA for the CDR3: TGTGCCAGTAGTATTGCCGGGACAGGGGGATTGGGCACAGATACGCAGTATTTT. Its translation is CASSIAGTGGLGTDTQYF. Full variable domain (remainder filled in from reference TRBV19 and TRBJ2-3): DGGITQSPKYLFRKEGQNVTLSCEQNLNHDAMYWYRQDPGQGLRLIYYSQIVNDFQKGDIAEGYSVSREKKESFPLTVTSAQKNPTAFYLCASSIAGTGGLGTDTQYFGPGTRLTVL.

This clone has only one observation. V is TRBV10-3 and J is TRBJ1-1; weak D call: TRBD1 (5 bases). Looked up from germline, CDR1 is ENHRY and CDR2 is SYGVKD. This CDR3 comprises 14 residues. V was pared by 8 bases and J by 0 bases, with 13 bases between. Here the CDR3 reads CAIGGDGMNTEAFF. DNA for the CDR3: TGTGCCATCGGGGGGGACGGTATGAACACTGAAGCTTTCTTT.

J is TRBJ2-1 and V is TRBV19; 7 bases line up with TRBD2. This CDR3 region has 11 residues. Trimming removed 6 bases from V and 10 bases from J; junction bases left unmatched: 3. The germline V gene encodes CDR1 LNHDA and CDR2 SQIVND (reference sequence). CDR3 region: CASRQRGEQFF. The CDR3 bases are TGTGCCAGTAGACAGCGGGGCGAGCAGTTCTTC. Complete variable domain (other parts from reference TRBV19 and TRBJ2-1): DGGITQSPKYLFRKEGQNVTLSCEQNLNHDAMYWYRQDPGQGLRLIYYSQIVNDFQKGDIAEGYSVSREKKESFPLTVTSAQKNPTAFYLCASRQRGEQFFGPGTRLTVL.

The genes are TRBV6-5 and TRBJ2-4; D perhaps matches TRBD1 (6 bases). The CDR3 sequence is 15 residues long. V lost 5 bases and J lost 0, with 11 bases in between. Germline CDR1 is MNHEY and CDR2 is SVGAGI. CDR3: CASSPRTVAKNIQYF. In DNA, the CDR3 is TGTGCCAGCAGTCCCCGGACAGTAGCCAAAAACATTCAGTACTTC.

V usage is TRBV29-1 and J usage is TRBJ1-2, with 8 bases identical to TRBD1. Trimming cost V 3 bases and J 8 bases; bases outside gene matches: 17. The germline gives CDR1 SQVTM, CDR2 ANQGSEA. The CDR3 spans 16 residues. The CDR3 DNA reads TGCAGCGTTGATAACCGGGACAGGAAACTTTCCGGGGGCTACACCTTC. Protein sequence: CSVDNRDRKLSGGYTF.

V usage is TRBV27 and J usage is TRBJ1-5; D is possibly TRBD1 (6 bases). The CDR3 extends over 15 amino acids. Germline CDR1 reads MNHEY; CDR2 reads SMNVEV (reference sequence). Deletions cut 6 bases from V and 0 bases from J, with 12 bases between. The chain's CDR3 is CASRGTSYSNQPQHF. DNA of the CDR3: TGTGCCAGCAGGGGGACAAGTTATAGCAATCAGCCCCAGCATTTT.

This clone is a singleton in its sample. This chain uses TRBV15 with TRBJ2-2, with 8 nucleotides matching TRBD1. V lost 3 bases to trimming and J lost 1 base; unmatched junction nucleotides: 7. Germline V lookup: CDR1 LNHNV, CDR2 YYDKDF (reference sequence). The CDR3 totals 17 residues. The CDR3 is CATSRDWTGLNTGELFF. The CDR3 DNA reads TGTGCCACCAGCAGGGACTGGACAGGGCTGAACACCGGGGAGCTGTTTTTT. Full variable domain (rest looked up from reference TRBV15 and TRBJ2-2): DAMVIQNPRYQVTQFGKPVTLSCSQTLNHNVMYWYQQKSSQAPKLLFHYYDKDFNNEADTPDNFQSRRPNTSFCFLDIRSPGLGDTAMYLCATSRDWTGLNTGELFFGEGSRLTVL.

The V call is TRBV7-6, the J call TRBJ1-2; D possibly corresponds to TRBD1 (5 bases). Deletions cut 5 bases from V and 4 bases from J, with 23 bases between. CDR3 length: 17 amino acids. Germline lookup yields CDR1 SGHVS and CDR2 FNYEAQ. CDR3 sequence reads: CASSPLLAGGFGYGYTF. Here the CDR3 DNA reads TGTGCCAGCAGCCCCCTCCTGGCGGGGGGTTTTGGCTATGGCTACACCTTC.

The chain uses TRBV15 and TRBJ1-5, with D maybe TRBD1 (5 bases). V lost 1 base to trimming and J lost 6 bases, with 13 bases between them. The CDR3 runs to 15 residues. Per germline, CDR1 LNHNV and CDR2 YYDKDF (reference sequence). The CDR3 loop is CATSRAEQDIQPQHF. The DNA of the CDR3 is TGTGCCACCAGCAGAGCCGAGCAGGACATTCAGCCCCAGCATTTT.